The T cell receptor beta chain under discussion was sequenced for a study of chemoradiotherapy in HPV16-positive cancers. This CDR3 contains 13 residues. Germline CDR1 is SGHRS and CDR2 is YFSETQ. Trimming stripped 7 bases from V and 0 bases from J, with 10 bases between. Study results and caveats: Candidate HPV-specific clones and E7-related TCR motifs grew in tumor during treatment. Better recurrence-free survival went with HPV-responsive T-cell expansion in HPV16-positive patients. Only a couple of HPV16-positive patients supplied the functional HPV-specificity definition.

Repertoires were sampled repeatedly during chemoradiotherapy. Using immunoSEQ multiplex PCR, the repertoire was profiled, and TCRdb retains in-frame clones only, with some absent. The sample yields 20,000 to 30,000 clones, less than 95% seen once. In the case of this clone: Its antigen is unidentified.

Sample collection was performed from a patient who underwent chemoradiotherapy. The TCR originated in a human donor with HPV-associated anogenital cancer. V is TRBV5-1 and J is TRBJ1-1; the D gene is possibly TRBD1 (5 bases). The CDR3 is CASGMGVNTEAFF. CDR3 nucleotides: TGCGCCAGCGGGATGGGGGTGAACACTGAAGCTTTCTTT.